Included here is one TCR beta chain sequence, with context. Its antigen is unknown. The data belong to a study of CD4+ T cells in melanoma. Points from the study as a whole: A reported correlation linked neoantigen-specific CD4+ T cells to CD8+, macrophage and B cell function. Diverse differentiation states were reported for melanoma neoantigen-specific CD4+ T cells.

The CDR3 contains 15 residues. CDR1 and CDR2 from the germline V gene are SGHDN and FVKESK. V was shortened by 5 bases and J by 3 bases, with 17 bases between the two germline ends. The protocol was immunoSEQ multiplex PCR, while the TCRdb copy is restricted to in-frame clones and leaves out a portion. This sample yields about 120,000 clones, of which roughly 90% are seen a single time; 2.5% to 3.5% belongs to the top ten. The chain has TRBV14 and TRBJ2-7; D is unresolved. Input material: peripheral blood. The sequence was collected from a human donor with melanoma. The CDR3 sequence: CASSSIAGDHYEQYF. CDR3 sequence (DNA): TGTGCCAGCAGCTCGATCGCAGGAGATCACTACGAGCAGTACTTC.